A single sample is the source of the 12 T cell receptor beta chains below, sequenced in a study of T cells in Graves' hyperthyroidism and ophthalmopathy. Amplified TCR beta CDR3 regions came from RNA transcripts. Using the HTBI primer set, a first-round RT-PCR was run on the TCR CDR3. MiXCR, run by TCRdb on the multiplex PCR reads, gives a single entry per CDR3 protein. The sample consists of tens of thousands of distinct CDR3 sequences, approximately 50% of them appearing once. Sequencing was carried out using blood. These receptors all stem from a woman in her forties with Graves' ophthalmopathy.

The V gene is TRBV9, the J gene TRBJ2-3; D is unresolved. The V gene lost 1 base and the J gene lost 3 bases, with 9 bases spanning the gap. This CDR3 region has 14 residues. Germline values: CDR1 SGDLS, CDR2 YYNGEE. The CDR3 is CASSVQALTDTQYF. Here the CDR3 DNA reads TGTGCCAGCAGCGTACAGGCCCTAACAGATACGCAGTATTTT.

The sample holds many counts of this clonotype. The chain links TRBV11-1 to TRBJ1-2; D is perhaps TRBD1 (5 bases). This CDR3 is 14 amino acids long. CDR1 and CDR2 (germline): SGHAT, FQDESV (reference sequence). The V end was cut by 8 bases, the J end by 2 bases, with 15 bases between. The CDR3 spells CASATDLLNYGYTF. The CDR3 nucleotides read TGTGCCAGCGCGACAGATCTCCTAAACTATGGCTACACCTTC.

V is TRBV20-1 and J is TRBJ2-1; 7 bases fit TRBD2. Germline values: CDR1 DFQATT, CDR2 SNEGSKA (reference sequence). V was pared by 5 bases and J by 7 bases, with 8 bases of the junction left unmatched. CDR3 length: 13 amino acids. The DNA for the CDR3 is TGCAGTGCTTGGGACCTAGCGGAGAATGAGCAGTTCTTC. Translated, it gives CSAWDLAENEQFF.

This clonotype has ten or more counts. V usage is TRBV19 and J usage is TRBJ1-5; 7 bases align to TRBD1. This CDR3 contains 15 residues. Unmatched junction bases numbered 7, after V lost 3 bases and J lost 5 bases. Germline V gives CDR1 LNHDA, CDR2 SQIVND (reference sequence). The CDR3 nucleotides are TGTGCCAGTAGTATTCGGGGACAGACCCATCAGCCCCAGCATTTT. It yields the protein CASSIRGQTHQPQHF.

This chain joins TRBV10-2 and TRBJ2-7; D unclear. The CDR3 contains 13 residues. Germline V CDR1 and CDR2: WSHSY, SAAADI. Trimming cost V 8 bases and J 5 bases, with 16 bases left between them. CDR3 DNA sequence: TGCGCCAGCGGTAGAGACTCGAGGCACGAGCAGTACTTC. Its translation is CASGRDSRHEQYF.

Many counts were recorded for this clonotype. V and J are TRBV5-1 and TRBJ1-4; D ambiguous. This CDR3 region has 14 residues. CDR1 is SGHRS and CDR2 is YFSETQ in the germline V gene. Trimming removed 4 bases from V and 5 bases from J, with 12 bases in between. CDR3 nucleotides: TGCGCCAGCAGCCAGACACCGGGGAATGAAAAACTGTTTTTT. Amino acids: CASSQTPGNEKLFF. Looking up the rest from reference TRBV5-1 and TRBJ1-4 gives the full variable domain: KAGVTQTPRYLIKTRGQQVTLSCSPISGHRSVSWYQQTPGQGLQFLFEYFSETQRNKGNFPGRFSGRQFSNSRSEMNVSTLELGDSALYLCASSQTPGNEKLFFGSGTQLSVL.

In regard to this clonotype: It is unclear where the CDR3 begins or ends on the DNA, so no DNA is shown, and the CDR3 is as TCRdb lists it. The CDR3: CAGSFYICSATQGARGRQPQHF. The chain recombines TRBV11-2 with TRBJ1-5; the table assigns TRBD1, which was not confirmed against the DNA. In germline, CDR1 is SGHAT, CDR2 FQNNGV. The CDR3 is made up of 22 amino acids, end residues included.

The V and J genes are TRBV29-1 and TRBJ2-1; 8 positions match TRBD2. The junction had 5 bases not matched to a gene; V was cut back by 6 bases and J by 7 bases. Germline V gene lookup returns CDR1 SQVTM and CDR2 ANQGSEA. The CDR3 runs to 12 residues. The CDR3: CSVSGGRNEQFF. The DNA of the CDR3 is TGCAGCGTAAGTGGCGGGAGGAATGAGCAGTTCTTC.

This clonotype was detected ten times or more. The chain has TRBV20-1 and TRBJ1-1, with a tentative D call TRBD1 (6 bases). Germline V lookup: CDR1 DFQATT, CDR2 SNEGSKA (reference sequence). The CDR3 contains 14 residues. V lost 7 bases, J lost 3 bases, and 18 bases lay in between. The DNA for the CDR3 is TGCAGTGAAATGGGGGGGGGCGGGCACACTGAAGCTTTCTTT. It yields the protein CSEMGGGGHTEAFF.

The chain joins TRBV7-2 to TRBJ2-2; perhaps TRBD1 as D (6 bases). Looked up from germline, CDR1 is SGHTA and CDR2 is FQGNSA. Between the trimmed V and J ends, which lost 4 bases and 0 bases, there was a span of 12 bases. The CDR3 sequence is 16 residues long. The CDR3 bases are TGTGCCAGCAGCTCACAGGGCTGTGCGAACACCGGGGAGCTGTTTTTT. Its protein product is CASSSQGCANTGELFF.

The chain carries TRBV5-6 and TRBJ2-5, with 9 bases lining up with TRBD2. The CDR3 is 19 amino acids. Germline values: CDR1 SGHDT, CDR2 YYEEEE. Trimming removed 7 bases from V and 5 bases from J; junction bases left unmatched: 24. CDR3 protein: CASGLSRGGLISFRETQYF. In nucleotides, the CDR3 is TGTGCCAGCGGCCTTTCGCGGGGGGGCTTGATTTCATTCCGCGAGACCCAGTACTTC.

CDR3 coding DNA: TGTGCCAGCAGTCCCATCGGGATACATGAGCAGTTCTTC. As protein: CASSPIGIHEQFF. This chain joins TRBV12-3 or TRBV12-4 and TRBJ2-1, with D possibly being TRBD2 (5 bases). V lost 5 bases, J lost 8 bases, and 13 bases lay in between. CDR3 length: 13 residues.